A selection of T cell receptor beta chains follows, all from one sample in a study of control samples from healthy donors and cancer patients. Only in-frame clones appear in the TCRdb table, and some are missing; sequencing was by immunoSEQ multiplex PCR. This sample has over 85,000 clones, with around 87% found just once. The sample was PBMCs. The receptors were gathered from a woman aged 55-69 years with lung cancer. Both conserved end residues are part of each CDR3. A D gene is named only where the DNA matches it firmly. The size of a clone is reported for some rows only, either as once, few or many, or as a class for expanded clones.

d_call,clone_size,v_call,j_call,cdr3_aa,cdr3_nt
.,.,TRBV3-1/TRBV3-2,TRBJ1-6,CASSQLGRSPLHF,TGTGCCAGCAGCCAATTGGGCCGGTCACCCCTCCACTTT
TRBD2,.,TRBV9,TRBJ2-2,CASSVGPGGWTGELFF,TGTGCCAGCAGCGTAGGCCCGGGGGGGTGGACCGGGGAGCTGTTTTTT
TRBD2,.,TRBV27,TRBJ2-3,CASSLRAGGDTQYF,TGTGCCAGCAGTTTGAGAGCGGGGGGCGATACGCAGTATTTT
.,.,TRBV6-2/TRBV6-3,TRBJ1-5,CASSYSTHTNQPQHF,TGTGCCAGCAGTTACTCGACCCATACCAATCAGCCCCAGCATTTT
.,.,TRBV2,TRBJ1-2,CASSPDKNYGYTF,TGTGCCAGCAGTCCGGACAAGAACTATGGCTACACCTTC
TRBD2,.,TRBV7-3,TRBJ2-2,CASSFGLAGNTGELFF,TGTGCCAGCAGTTTCGGACTAGCGGGAAACACCGGGGAGCTGTTTTTT
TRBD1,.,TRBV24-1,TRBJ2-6,CATSTGQGAGANVLTF,TGTGCCACCAGCACGGGACAGGGCGCTGGGGCCAACGTCCTGACTTTC
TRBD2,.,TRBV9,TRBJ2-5,CASSVGGLAGVYQETQYF,TGTGCCAGCAGCGTAGGGGGACTAGCGGGGGTGTACCAAGAGACCCAGTACTTC
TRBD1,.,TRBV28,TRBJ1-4,CASESPGQGEKLFF,TGTGCCAGCGAGAGTCCGGGACAGGGAGAAAAACTGTTTTTT
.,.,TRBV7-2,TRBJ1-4,CASTLASATNEKLFF,TGTGCCAGCACCCTGGCCTCAGCAACTAATGAAAAACTGTTTTTT
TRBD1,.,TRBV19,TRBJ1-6,CASSQGDRGLSPLHF,TGTGCCAGTAGTCAGGGAGACAGGGGGCTTTCACCCCTCCACTTT
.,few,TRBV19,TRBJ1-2,CASSLGVDQLTLYGYTF,TGTGCCAGTAGCCTTGGGGTTGACCAGCTCACACTCTATGGCTACACCTTC
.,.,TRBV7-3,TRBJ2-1,CASSLTRTPRRNEQFF,TGTGCCAGCAGCTTAACTAGGACTCCTCGGCGGAATGAGCAGTTCTTC
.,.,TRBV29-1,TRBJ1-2,CSVATRPFGYTF,TGCAGCGTTGCCACCCGGCCGTTCGGCTACACCTTC
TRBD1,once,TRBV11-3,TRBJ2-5,CASSSTGEETQYF,TGTGCCAGCAGCTCTACAGGGGAAGAGACCCAGTACTTC
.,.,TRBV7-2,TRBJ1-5,CASSLGGPSNQPQHF,TGTGCCAGCAGCTTAGGGGGGCCTAGCAATCAGCCCCAGCATTTT
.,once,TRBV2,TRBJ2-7,CASRGTEYEQYF,TGTGCCAGCAGAGGTACAGAATACGAGCAGTACTTC
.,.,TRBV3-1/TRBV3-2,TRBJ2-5,CASSQEGDSAETQYF,TGTGCCAGCAGCCAAGAGGGTGACTCAGCCGAGACCCAGTACTTC
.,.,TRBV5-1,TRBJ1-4,CASSLAAAFNEKLFF,TGCGCCAGCAGCTTGGCGGCAGCCTTTAATGAAAAACTGTTTTTT
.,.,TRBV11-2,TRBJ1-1,CASSLVGNTEAFF,TGTGCCAGCAGCTTAGTGGGGAACACTGAAGCTTTCTTT
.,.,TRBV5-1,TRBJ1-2,CASSLERGWGYTF,TGCGCCAGCAGCTTGGAGCGGGGTTGGGGCTACACCTTC
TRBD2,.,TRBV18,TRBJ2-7,CASSPGLAGSEQYF,TGTGCCAGCTCCCCCGGACTAGCGGGCAGCGAGCAGTACTTC
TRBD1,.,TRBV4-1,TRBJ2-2,CASSLSQVPTGDTGELFF,TGCGCCAGCAGCCTGTCTCAAGTGCCGACAGGGGATACCGGGGAGCTGTTTTTT
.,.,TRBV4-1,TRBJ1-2,CASSPAARSNYGYTF,TGCGCCAGCAGCCCCGCCGCGAGGTCTAACTATGGCTACACCTTC
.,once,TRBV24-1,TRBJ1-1,CATSDFSGEAFF,TGTGCCACCAGTGATTTTTCAGGGGAAGCTTTCTTT
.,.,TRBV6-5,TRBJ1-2,CASTQGTRLFYGYTF,TGTGCCAGCACCCAGGGGACAAGGCTGTTCTATGGCTACACCTTC
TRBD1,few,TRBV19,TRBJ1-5,CASSHGQGQAAQPQHF,TGTGCCAGTAGTCATGGACAGGGCCAGGCCGCTCAGCCCCAGCATTTT
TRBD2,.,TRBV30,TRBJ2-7,CARSGLAANEQYF,TGTGCCCGCTCGGGACTAGCGGCGAACGAGCAGTACTTC
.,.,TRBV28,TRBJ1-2,CASTDSEAGYTF,TGTGCCAGCACCGACTCGGAGGCCGGCTACACCTTC